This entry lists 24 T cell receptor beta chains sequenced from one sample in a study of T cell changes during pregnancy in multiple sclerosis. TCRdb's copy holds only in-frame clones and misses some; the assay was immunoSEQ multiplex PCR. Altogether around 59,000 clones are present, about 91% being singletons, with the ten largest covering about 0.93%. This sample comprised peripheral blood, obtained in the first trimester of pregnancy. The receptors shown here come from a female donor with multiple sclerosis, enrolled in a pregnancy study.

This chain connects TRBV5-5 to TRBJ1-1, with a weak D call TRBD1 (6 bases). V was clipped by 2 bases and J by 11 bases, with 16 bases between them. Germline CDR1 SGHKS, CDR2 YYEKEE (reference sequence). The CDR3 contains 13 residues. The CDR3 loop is CASSLSGDLAAFF. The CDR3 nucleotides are TGTGCCAGCAGCTTATCAGGGGATCTGGCCGCTTTCTTT. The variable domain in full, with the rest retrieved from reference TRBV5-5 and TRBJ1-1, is DAGVTQSPTHLIKTRGQQVTLRCSPISGHKSVSWYQQVLGQGPQFIFQYYEKEERGRGNFPDRFSARQFPNYSSELNVNALLLGDSALYLCASSLSGDLAAFFGQGTRLTVV.

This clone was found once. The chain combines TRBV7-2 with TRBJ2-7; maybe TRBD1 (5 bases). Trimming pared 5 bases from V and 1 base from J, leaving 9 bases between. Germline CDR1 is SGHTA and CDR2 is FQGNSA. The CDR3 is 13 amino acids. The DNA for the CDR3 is TGTGCCAGCAGCCTGGGGCTGTCCTACGAGCAGTACTTC. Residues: CASSLGLSYEQYF. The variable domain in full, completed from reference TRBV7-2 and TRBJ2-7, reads GAGVSQSPSNKVTEKGKDVELRCDPISGHTALYWYRQSLGQGLEFLIYFQGNSAPDKSGLPSDRFSAERTGGSVSTLTIQRTQQEDSAVYLCASSLGLSYEQYFGPGTRLTVT.

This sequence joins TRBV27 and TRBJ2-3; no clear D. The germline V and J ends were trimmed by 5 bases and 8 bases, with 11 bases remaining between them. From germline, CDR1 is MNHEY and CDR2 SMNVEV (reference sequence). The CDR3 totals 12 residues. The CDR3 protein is CASSPSYSTQYF. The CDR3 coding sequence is TGTGCCAGCAGTCCCTCCTATAGTACGCAGTATTTT.

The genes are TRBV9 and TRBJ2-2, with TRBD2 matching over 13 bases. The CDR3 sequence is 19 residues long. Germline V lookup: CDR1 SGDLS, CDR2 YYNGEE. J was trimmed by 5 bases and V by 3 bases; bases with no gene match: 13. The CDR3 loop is CASSAVPGLAGISTGELFF. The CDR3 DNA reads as TGTGCCAGCAGCGCAGTACCGGGACTAGCGGGGATCTCGACCGGGGAGCTGTTTTTT.

The CDR3 nucleotides read TGTGCCACCAGCAATACGCCATGGGCGGGGCCCGGCACAGATACGCAGTATTTT. This translates into CATSNTPWAGPGTDTQYF. The rearrangement joins TRBV15 to TRBJ2-3, with a weak D call TRBD2 (6 bases). The CDR3 length is 18 residues. Trimming removed 4 bases from V and 1 base from J, with 21 bases in between. Looked up from germline, CDR1 is LNHNV and CDR2 is YYDKDF (reference sequence).

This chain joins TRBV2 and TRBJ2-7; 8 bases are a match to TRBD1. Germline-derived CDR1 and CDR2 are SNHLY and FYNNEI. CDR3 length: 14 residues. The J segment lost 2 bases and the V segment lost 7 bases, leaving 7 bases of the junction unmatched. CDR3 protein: CASKSGTGPYEQYF. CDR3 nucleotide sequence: TGTGCCAGCAAATCCGGGACAGGTCCCTACGAGCAGTACTTC.

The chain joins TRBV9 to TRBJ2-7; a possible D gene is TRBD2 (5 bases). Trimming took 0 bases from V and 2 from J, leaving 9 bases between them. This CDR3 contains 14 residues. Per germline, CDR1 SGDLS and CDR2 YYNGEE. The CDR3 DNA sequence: TGTGCCAGCAGCGTAGACCCGGGAACCTACGAGCAGTACTTC. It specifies CASSVDPGTYEQYF.

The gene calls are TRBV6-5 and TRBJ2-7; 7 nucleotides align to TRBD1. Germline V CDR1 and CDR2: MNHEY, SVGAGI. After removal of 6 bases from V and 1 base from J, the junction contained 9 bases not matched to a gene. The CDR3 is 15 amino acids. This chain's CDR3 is CASSRGQARSYEQYF. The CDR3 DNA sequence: TGTGCCAGCAGCCGAGGACAGGCAAGGTCCTACGAGCAGTACTTC.

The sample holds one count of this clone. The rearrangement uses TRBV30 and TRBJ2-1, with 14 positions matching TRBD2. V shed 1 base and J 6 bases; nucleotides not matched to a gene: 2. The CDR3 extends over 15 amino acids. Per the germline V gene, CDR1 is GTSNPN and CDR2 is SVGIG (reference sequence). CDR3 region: CAWSEGLAGGNEQFF. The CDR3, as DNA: TGTGCCTGGAGTGAAGGACTAGCGGGGGGCAATGAGCAGTTCTTC.

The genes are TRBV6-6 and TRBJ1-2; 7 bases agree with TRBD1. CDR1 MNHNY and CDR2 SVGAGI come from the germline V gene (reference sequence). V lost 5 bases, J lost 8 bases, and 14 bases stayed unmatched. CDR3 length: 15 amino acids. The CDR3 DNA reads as TGTGCCAGCAGTCTCCGACAGGGAAGGGTACAGGGCTACACCTTC. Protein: CASSLRQGRVQGYTF.

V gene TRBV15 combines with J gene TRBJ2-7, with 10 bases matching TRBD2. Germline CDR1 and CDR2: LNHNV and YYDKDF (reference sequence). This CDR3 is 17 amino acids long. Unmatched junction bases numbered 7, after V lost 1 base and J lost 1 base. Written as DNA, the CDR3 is TGTGCCACCAGCAGAGTGAGCGGGGGGGCTGTGTCCTACGAGCAGTACTTC. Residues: CATSRVSGGAVSYEQYF.

The CDR3: CASSERQGTFSGELFF. In nucleotides, the CDR3 is TGTGCCAGCAGTGAAAGACAGGGGACGTTCTCGGGGGAGCTGTTTTTT. The J gene is TRBJ2-2, the V gene TRBV6-1; the match to TRBD1 covers 8 bases. Unmatched junction bases numbered 10, after V lost 2 bases and J lost 8 bases. CDR1 MNHNS and CDR2 SASEGT come from the germline V gene. The CDR3 spans 16 residues.

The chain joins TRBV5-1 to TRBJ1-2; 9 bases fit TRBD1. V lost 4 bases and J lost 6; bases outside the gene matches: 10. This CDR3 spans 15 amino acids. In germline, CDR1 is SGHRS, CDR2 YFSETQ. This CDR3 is CASSPGQGSSDGYTF. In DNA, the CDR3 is TGCGCCAGCAGCCCGGGACAGGGAAGTAGTGATGGCTACACCTTC.

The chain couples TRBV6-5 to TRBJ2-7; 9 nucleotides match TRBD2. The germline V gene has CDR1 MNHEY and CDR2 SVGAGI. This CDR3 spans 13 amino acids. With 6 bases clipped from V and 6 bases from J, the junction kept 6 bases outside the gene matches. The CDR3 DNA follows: TGTGCCAGCAGGATAGTGACTAGCGGCGAGCAGTACTTC. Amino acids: CASRIVTSGEQYF.

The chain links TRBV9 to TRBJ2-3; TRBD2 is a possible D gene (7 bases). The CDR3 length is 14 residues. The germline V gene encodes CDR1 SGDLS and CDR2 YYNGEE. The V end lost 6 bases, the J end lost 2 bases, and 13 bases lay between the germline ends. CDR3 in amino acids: CASTRRGPTDTQYF. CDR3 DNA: TGTGCCAGCACCAGGCGGGGGCCCACAGATACGCAGTATTTT. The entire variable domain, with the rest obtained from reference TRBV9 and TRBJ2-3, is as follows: DSGVTQTPKHLITATGQRVTLRCSPRSGDLSVYWYQQSLDQGLQFLIQYYNGEERAKGNILERFSAQQFPDLHSELNLSSLELGDSALYFCASTRRGPTDTQYFGPGTRLTVL.

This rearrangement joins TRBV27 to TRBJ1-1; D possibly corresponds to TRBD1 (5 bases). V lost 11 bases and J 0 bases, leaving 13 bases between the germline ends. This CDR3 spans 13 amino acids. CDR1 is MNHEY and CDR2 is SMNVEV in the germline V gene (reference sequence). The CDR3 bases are TGTGCCGCGCGACCGGACATGAACACTGAAGCTTTCTTT. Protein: CAARPDMNTEAFF.

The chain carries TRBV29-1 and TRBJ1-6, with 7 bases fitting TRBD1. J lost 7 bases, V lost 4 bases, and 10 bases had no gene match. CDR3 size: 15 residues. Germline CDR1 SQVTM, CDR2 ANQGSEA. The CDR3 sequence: CSVADRPGGNSPLHF. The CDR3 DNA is TGCAGCGTTGCCGACCGCCCAGGGGGGAATTCACCCCTCCACTTT.

The CDR3 region has the DNA TGTGCCAGCAGCTTAGGGATTGGCGGGGCCTCCTACAATGAGCAGTTCTTC. Translated, it gives CASSLGIGGASYNEQFF. This sequence joins TRBV11-3 and TRBJ2-1; D is perhaps TRBD2 (6 bases). The ends were cut back, 1 base at V and 0 bases at J, with 13 bases in the middle. The germline V gene encodes CDR1 SGHNT and CDR2 YENEEA. This CDR3 contains 17 residues.

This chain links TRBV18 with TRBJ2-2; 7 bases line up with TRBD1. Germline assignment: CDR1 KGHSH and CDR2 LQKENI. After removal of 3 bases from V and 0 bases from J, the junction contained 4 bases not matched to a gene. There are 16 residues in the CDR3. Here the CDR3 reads CASSPVQGPNTGELFF. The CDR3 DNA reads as TGTGCCAGCTCACCGGTACAGGGGCCGAACACCGGGGAGCTGTTTTTT.

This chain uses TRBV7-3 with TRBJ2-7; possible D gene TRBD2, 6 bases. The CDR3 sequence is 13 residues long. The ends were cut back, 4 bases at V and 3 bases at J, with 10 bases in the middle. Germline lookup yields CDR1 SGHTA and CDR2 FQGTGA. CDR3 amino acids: CASSWWRGYEQYF. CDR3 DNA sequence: TGTGCCAGCAGCTGGTGGCGGGGCTACGAGCAGTACTTC.

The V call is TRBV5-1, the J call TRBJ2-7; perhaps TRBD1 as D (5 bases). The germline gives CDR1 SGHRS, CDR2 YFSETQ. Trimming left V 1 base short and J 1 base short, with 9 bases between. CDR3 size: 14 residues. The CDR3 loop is CASSLTGPSYEQYF. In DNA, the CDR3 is TGCGCCAGCAGCTTGACAGGCCCGTCCTACGAGCAGTACTTC.

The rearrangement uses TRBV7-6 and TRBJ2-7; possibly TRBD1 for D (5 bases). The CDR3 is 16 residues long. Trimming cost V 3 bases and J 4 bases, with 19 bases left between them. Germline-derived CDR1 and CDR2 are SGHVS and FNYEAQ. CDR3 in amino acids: CASSLSPQTAWYEQYF. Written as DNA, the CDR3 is TGTGCCAGCAGCTTGAGTCCGCAGACAGCTTGGTACGAGCAGTACTTC.

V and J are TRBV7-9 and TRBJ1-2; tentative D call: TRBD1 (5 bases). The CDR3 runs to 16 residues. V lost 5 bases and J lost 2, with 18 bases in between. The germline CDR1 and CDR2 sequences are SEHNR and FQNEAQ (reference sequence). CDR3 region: CASSARGGLSNYGYTF. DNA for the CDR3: TGTGCCAGCAGCGCCCGGGGGGGGTTATCGAACTATGGCTACACCTTC. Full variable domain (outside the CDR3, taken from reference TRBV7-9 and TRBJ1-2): DTGVSQNPRHKITKRGQNVTFRCDPISEHNRLYWYRQTLGQGPEFLTYFQNEAQLEKSRLLSDRFSAERPKGSFSTLEIQRTEQGDSAMYLCASSARGGLSNYGYTFGSGTRLTVV.

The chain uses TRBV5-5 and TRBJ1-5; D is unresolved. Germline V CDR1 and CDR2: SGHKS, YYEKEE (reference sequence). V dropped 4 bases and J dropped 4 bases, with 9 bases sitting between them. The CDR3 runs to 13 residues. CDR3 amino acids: CASSPQRNQPQHF. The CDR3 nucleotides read TGTGCCAGCAGCCCCCAGCGTAATCAGCCCCAGCATTTT.